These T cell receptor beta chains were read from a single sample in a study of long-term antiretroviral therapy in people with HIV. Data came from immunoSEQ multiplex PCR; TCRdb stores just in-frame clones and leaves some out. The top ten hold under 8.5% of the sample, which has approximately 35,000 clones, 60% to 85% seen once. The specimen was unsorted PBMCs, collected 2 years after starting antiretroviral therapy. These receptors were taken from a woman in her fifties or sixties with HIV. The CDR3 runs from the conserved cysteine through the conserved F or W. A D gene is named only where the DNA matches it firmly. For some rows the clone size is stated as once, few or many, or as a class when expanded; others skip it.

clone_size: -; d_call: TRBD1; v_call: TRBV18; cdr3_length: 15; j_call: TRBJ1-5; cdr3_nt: TGTGCCAGCTCGCCTACAGGGGACCCCTATCAGCCCCAGCATTTT; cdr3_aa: CASSPTGDPYQPQHF
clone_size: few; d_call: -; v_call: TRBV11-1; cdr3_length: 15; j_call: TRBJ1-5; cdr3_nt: TGTGCCAGCAGCCCCGTCCTGTGGATAAATCAGCCCCAGCATTTT; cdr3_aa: CASSPVLWINQPQHF
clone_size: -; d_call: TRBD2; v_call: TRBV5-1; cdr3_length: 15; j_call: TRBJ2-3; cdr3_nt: TGCGCCAGCAGCCACGGGACTAGCGGGGGGGATACGCAGTATTTT; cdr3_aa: CASSHGTSGGDTQYF
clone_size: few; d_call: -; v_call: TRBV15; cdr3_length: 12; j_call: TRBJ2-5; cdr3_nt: TGTGCCACCAGCAGAGTGGGGGAGACCCAGTACTTC; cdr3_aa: CATSRVGETQYF
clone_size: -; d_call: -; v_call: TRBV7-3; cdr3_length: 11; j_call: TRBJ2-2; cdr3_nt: TGTGCCAGCAGCTTATCGGGGGAGCTGTTTTTT; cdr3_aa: CASSLSGELFF
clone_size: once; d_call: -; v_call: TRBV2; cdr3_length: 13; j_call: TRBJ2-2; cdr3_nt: TGTGCCAGCAGTGCCCGAGCGGTTGGGGAGCTGTTTTTT; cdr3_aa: CASSARAVGELFF
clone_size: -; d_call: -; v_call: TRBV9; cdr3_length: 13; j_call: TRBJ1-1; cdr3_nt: TGTGCCAGCAGCATTAGCCCGTACACTGAAGCTTTCTTT; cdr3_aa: CASSISPYTEAFF
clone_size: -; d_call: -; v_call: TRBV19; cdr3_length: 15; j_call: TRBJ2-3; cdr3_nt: TGTGCCAGTAGTATTAGGGGACCCTCCACAGATACGCAGTATTTT; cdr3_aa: CASSIRGPSTDTQYF
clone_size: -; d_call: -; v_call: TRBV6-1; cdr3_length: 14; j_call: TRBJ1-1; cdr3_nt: TGTGCCAGCAGTGAAAGTCGAGGGAGGACTGAAGCTTTCTTT; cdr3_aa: CASSESRGRTEAFF
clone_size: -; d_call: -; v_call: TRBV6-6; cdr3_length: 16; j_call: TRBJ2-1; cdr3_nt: TGTGCCAGCAGTTACTCCCGGGATAGCGGATACAATGAGCAGTTCTTC; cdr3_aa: CASSYSRDSGYNEQFF
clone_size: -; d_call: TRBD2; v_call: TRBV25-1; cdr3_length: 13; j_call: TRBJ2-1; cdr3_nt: TGTGCCAGCAGTCTAGCGGGGGGGAATGAGCAGTTCTTC; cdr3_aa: CASSLAGGNEQFF
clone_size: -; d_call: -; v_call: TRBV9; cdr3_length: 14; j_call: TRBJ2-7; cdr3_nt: TGTGCCAGCAGCGTAGGTTGGTCAGCCTACGAGCAGTACTTC; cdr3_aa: CASSVGWSAYEQYF
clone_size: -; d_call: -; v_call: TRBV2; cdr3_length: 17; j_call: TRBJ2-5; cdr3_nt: TGTGCCAGCAGTGACTTAACGGCGGTAGACATCCAAGAGACCCAGTACTTC; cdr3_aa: CASSDLTAVDIQETQYF
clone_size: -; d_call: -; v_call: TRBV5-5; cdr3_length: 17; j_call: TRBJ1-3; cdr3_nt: TGTGCCAGCAGCTTAGGTACCGGGCCCTCCTCTGGAAACACCATATATTTT; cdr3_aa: CASSLGTGPSSGNTIYF
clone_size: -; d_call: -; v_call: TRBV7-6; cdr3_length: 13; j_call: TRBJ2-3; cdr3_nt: TGTGCCAGCAGCGCCCGGGTACAGGATACGCAGTATTTT; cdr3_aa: CASSARVQDTQYF
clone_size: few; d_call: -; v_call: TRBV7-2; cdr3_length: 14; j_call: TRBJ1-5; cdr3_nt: TGTGCCAGCAGCTTAAGACAGTGGGTTCAGCCCCAGCATTTT; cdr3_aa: CASSLRQWVQPQHF
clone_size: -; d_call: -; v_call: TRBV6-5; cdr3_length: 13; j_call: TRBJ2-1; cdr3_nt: TGTGCCAGCAGTTATGCATTACTAGGGGAGCAGTTCTTC; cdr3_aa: CASSYALLGEQFF
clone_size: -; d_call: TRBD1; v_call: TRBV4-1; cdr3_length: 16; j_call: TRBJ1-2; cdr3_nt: TGCGCCAGTTATTCGGACAGGGACCGATCTAACTATGGCTACACCTTC; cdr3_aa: CASYSDRDRSNYGYTF
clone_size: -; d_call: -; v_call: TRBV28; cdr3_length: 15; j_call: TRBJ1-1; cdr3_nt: TGTGCCAGCAGGCTAGGGAATACCGGTGGCACTGAAGCTTTCTTT; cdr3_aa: CASRLGNTGGTEAFF
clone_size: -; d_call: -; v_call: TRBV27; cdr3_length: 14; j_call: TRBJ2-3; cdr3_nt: TGTGCCAGCAGCTTCATGGGGAGTGGGGATACGCAGTATTTT; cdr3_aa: CASSFMGSGDTQYF
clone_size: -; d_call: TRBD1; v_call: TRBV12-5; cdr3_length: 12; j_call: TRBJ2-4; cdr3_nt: TGTGCTAGTGGTCAGACAGGGCACGTTCAGTACTTC; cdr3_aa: CASGQTGHVQYF
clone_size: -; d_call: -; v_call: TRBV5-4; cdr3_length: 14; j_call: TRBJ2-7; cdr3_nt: TGTGCCAGCAGCTTTTGGGGGGGCCAAAAAGAGCAGTACTTC; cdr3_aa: CASSFWGGQKEQYF
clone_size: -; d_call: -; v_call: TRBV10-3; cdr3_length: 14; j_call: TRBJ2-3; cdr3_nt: TGTGCCATCGACCGGGACCGCAGCCCAGATACGCAGTATTTT; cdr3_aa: CAIDRDRSPDTQYF
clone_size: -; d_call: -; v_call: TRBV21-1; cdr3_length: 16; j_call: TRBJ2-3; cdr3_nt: TGTGCCAGCAGCAAAGGGAGAGACAGGGGTTCAGATACGCAGTATTTT; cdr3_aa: CASSKGRDRGSDTQYF
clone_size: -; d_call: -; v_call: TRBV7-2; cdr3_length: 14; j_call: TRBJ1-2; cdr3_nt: TGTGCCAGCAGCTTAGGACCCGTGAACTATGGCTACACCTTC; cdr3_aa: CASSLGPVNYGYTF
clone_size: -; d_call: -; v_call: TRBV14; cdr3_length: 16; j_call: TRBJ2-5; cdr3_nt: TGTGCCAGCAGCCCGGGGACCTTAGGGCGGAAAGAGACCCAGTACTTC; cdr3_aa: CASSPGTLGRKETQYF
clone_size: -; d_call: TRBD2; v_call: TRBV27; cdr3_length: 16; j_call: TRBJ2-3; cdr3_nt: TGTGCCAGCAGCCCCCTCGGCGGGGGGCCGACGAGTACGCAGTATTTT; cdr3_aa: CASSPLGGGPTSTQYF
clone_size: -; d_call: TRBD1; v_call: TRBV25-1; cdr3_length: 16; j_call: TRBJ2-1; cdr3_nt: TGTGCCAGCAGTGACACTTGGAGACAGGGCCGCAATGAGCAGTTCTTC; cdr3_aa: CASSDTWRQGRNEQFF